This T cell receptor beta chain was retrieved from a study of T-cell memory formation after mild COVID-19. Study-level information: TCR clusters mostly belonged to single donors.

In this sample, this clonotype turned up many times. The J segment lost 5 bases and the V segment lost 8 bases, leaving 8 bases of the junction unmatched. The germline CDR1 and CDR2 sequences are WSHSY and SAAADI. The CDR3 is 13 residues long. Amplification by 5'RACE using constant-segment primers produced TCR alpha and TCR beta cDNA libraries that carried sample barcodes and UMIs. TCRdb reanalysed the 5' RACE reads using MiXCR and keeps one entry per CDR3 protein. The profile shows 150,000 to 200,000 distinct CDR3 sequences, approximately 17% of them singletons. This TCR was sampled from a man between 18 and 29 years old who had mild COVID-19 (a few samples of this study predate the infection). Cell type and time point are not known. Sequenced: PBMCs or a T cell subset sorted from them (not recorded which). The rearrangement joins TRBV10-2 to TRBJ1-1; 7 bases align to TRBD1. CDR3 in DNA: TGCGCCAGCCAGTTCCAGGGGGGGACTGAAGCTTTCTTT. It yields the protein CASQFQGGTEAFF.